In its sample, the clone carrying this T cell receptor beta chain was seen a few times. The data stem from a study of T cells in Graves' hyperthyroidism and ophthalmopathy. The V gene lost 3 bases and the J gene lost 2 bases, with 11 bases spanning the gap. The CDR3 spans 15 residues. CDR1 is MNHNS, CDR2 SASEGT, per germline. What was amplified from RNA transcripts were TCR beta CDR3 regions. The primer set for the first-round RT-PCR of the TCR CDR3 was HTBI. TCRdb re-analysed the multiplex PCR reads in MiXCR, keeping a single row per CDR3 protein. The data contain approximately 600,000 distinct CDR3 sequences, under 25% of them singletons. PBMCs came from around 9.7 ml fresh peripheral blood.

The chain is built from TRBV6-1 and TRBJ1-5; possible D gene TRBD1, 6 bases. This sequence originates from a man aged 30 to 39 with Graves' ophthalmopathy. Sequencing was performed on blood. CDR3 region: CASSDGQFGNQPQHF. As DNA, the CDR3 is TGTGCCAGCAGTGATGGACAGTTCGGCAATCAGCCCCAGCATTTT.